This T cell receptor beta chain was sequenced in a study of T cell responses to AZD1222 COVID-19 vaccine. The data were produced by immunoSEQ multiplex PCR, yet TCRdb's version contains in-frame clones alone and is incomplete. Seen here are around 130,000 clones, 88% observed once, and the top ten hold roughly 20%. General observations from the study: Clonal diversity may have been underestimated in mostly white British donors. Only after the peak T cell response were repertoires sampled. Two doses of AZD1222 preceded a rise in Spike-specific TCR breadth and depth.

On this clone itself: Antigen specificity is unknown.

Germline V CDR1 and CDR2: KGHDR, SFDVKD. This CDR3 region has 12 residues. The V gene lost 3 bases and the J gene lost 9 bases, with 8 bases spanning the gap. This sequence originates from an adult in good health. This sequence joins TRBV24-1 and TRBJ2-1; perhaps TRBD2 as D (5 bases). The sequencing here drew on peripheral blood, taken on day 0 of MenACWY control vaccination. DNA of the CDR3: TGTGCCACCAGTGATCAGGACTTTGAGCAGTTCTTC. Amino acids: CATSDQDFEQFF.